The 8 T cell receptor beta chains below were found in one sample sequenced in a study of patients and donors after allogeneic stem cell transplantation. TCRdb ran MiXCR on the RT-PCR reads and lists one entry per CDR3 protein. Of about 8,800 distinct CDR3 sequences in the sample, around 3.9% are singletons; the top ten hold just under 20%. The sequenced material came from blood, either unsorted or a sorted T cell fraction (not recorded which). Receptors originate from a human donor who was either an allogeneic HSCT recipient or a stem cell or donor lymphocyte infusion donor (not recorded which). It is not recorded whose cells these are; they may come from a transplant donor.

In this sample, this clonotype turned up once. The chain joins TRBV5-1 to TRBJ2-1; 9 bases fit TRBD1. This CDR3 comprises 15 residues. V was clipped by 2 bases and J by 9 bases; unmatched bases: 9. Germline CDR1 is SGHRS and CDR2 is YFSETQ. CDR3 DNA: TGCGCCAGCAGCTTTAGGACAGGGGCAGGGGTTGAGCAGTTCTTC. As protein: CASSFRTGAGVEQFF.

This clonotype was counted ten times or more. Here the CDR3 reads CSAEAGTDTQYF. The CDR3 nucleotides read TGCAGCGCAGAAGCCGGCACAGATACGCAGTATTTT. The chain couples TRBV29-1 to TRBJ2-3, with D uncertain. The length of the CDR3 is 12 residues. Trimming pared 7 bases from V and 1 base from J, leaving 9 bases between. Germline V gene lookup returns CDR1 SQVTM and CDR2 ANQGSEA.

This clonotype was counted a few times. The rearrangement uses TRBV27 and TRBJ2-1; 10 bases are shared with TRBD2. CDR3 length equals 16 residues. Germline values: CDR1 MNHEY, CDR2 SMNVEV (reference sequence). Losses at the gene ends were 2 bases for V and 5 bases for J; bases not matched to a gene: 6. CDR3 DNA: TGTGCCAGCAGTTTACGCCTAGCGGGAGCCGACAATGAGCAGTTCTTC. Translation gives CASSLRLAGADNEQFF.

This clonotype was found many times. The chain uses TRBV7-6 and TRBJ2-7; D tentatively fits TRBD1 or TRBD2 (5 bases each). The germline gives CDR1 SGHVS, CDR2 FNYEAQ. The V and J ends lost 5 bases and 6 bases respectively, with 14 bases between them. CDR3 length equals 13 residues. CDR3: CASSTYRGPEQYF. The CDR3 nucleotides read TGTGCCAGCAGCACATACCGGGGCCCCGAGCAGTACTTC.

The table lists this clonotype with many counts. This rearrangement joins TRBV7-3 to TRBJ2-3, with D perhaps given as TRBD1 or TRBD2 (7 bases each). Germline V lookup: CDR1 SGHTA, CDR2 FQGTGA. This CDR3 contains 14 residues. The germline V and J ends were trimmed by 5 bases and 4 bases, with 13 bases remaining between them. CDR3 in amino acids: CASSAPGGADTQYF. The DNA of the CDR3 is TGTGCCAGCAGCGCCCCAGGGGGGGCAGATACGCAGTATTTT.

This clonotype has a count of ten or more. The V gene is TRBV11-3, the J gene TRBJ2-2; a possible D gene is TRBD2 (5 bases). Germline lookup yields CDR1 SGHNT and CDR2 YENEEA. Trimming took 1 base from V and 6 from J, leaving 12 bases between them. CDR3 length: 15 amino acids. This chain's CDR3 is CASSLGGRAPGELFF. The CDR3 coding sequence is TGTGCCAGCAGCTTAGGAGGGAGAGCTCCCGGGGAGCTGTTTTTT. The full variable domain, its missing parts supplied by reference TRBV11-3 and TRBJ2-2, is EAGVVQSPRYKIIEKKQPVAFWCNPISGHNTLYWYLQNLGQGPELLIRYENEEAVDDSQLPKDRFSAERLKGVDSTLKIQPAELGDSAVYLCASSLGGRAPGELFFGEGSRLTVL.

The table lists this clonotype with many counts. V usage is TRBV4-2 and J usage is TRBJ2-7; 9 nucleotides match TRBD1. Germline-derived CDR1 and CDR2 are LGHNA and YNFKEQ. This CDR3 region has 17 residues. J lost 2 bases, V lost 0 bases, and 8 bases had no gene match. The CDR3 protein is CASSQDHRDRVPYEQYF. The CDR3 DNA reads TGTGCCAGCAGCCAAGATCACCGGGACAGGGTGCCCTACGAGCAGTACTTC.

This clonotype has ten or more counts. A read error may account for a junction end that differs from germline. This chain joins TRBV18 and TRBJ1-6; D perhaps matches TRBD1 (5 bases). This CDR3 is 14 amino acids long. From germline, CDR1 is KGHSH and CDR2 LQKENI. The CDR3 DNA reads TGTGCCAGCACACCAGGGACCTTTACGAATCCCCTCCACTTT. Amino acid sequence: CASTPGTFTNPLHF.